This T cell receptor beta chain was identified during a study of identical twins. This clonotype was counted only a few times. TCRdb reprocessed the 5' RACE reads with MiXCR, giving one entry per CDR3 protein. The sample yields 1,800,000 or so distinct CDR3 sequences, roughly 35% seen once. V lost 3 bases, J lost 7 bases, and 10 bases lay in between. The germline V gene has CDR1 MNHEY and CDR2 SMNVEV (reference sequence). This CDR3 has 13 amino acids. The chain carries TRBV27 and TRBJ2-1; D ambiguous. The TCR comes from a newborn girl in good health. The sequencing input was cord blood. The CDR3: CASSFGRSNEQFF. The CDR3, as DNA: TGTGCCAGCAGTTTCGGCCGTTCTAATGAGCAGTTCTTC.